The sequence of this TCR beta chain was determined in a study of graft-versus-host responses after intestinal transplantation. Study-wide context: Recipients had multivisceral, liver-intestinal, or isolated intestinal transplants. Induction using anti-thymocyte globulin, followed by tacrolimus and steroids for roughly 3 years, was given to all recipients. The study, taken as a whole, reports: Graft-donor T cell macrochimerism coincided with high graft-versus-host to host-versus-graft clonal ratios in allografts.

V lost 0 bases and J 1 base, leaving 12 bases between the germline ends. CDR3 length: 16 residues. Germline values: CDR1 SGHRS, CDR2 YFSETQ. Concerning this clone: The antigen remains undetermined.

Clones were sequenced by immunoSEQ multiplex PCR, and TCRdb holds only the in-frame ones, with some missing. The profile shows around 100,000 clones, 80% to 95% of them singletons. This sequence joins TRBV5-1 and TRBJ2-3; the D is unclear. The source is a human donor who received an intestinal transplant. The sample in question was unstimulated CD8+ T cells sorted from spleen or lymph node cells, obtained before intestinal transplant. The CDR3 DNA reads TGCGCCAGCAGCTTGGTTCCCGGAACACGCACAGATACGCAGTATTTT. Protein product: CASSLVPGTRTDTQYF.